This paragraph covers one TCR beta chain sequence. The sample belongs to a study of blood T cells in healthy people across ages. After removal of 1 base from V and 6 bases from J, the junction contained 1 base not matched to a gene. The CDR3 runs 12 residues. Germline CDR1 is DFQATT and CDR2 is SNEGSKA (reference sequence). Alongside a J-beta primer mix, a sample-barcoded 5' primer served in a second PCR lasting roughly 6 to 11 cycles. Tagging of each cDNA molecule was performed by a template-switch adaptor with 12 random nucleotides. CDR3-containing paired-end reads numbered at least 3 million in each sample. TCRdb re-derived calls from the 5' RACE reads in MiXCR, one entry per CDR3 protein. The sample contains 450,000 to 700,000 distinct CDR3 sequences, roughly 28% of which appear only once.

The V and J genes are TRBV20-1 and TRBJ1-2; 8 positions agree with TRBD1. Sequencing was done on a sample of blood. The source of this sequence is a woman in her 70s in good health. The CDR3 region has the DNA TGCAGTGCTAGAGCACAGGGGGATGGCTACACCTTC. Protein sequence: CSARAQGDGYTF.